This T cell receptor beta chain stems from a study of molecular identifiers for immune sequencing clone quantification. Findings of the study overall: Reportedly, one cell's Jurkat TCR RNA was detected within 1,100,000 naive CD8 cells. Under 1% of molecules in naive cells, but over 98% of effector molecules, belonged to clones above 20 RNA copies.

From roughly 20,000 to 1,000,000 sorted cells, naive CD8 libraries were generated with 10%, 30% or 50% RNA. TCRdb used MiXCR to reprocess the PCR reads, holding one entry per CDR3 protein. The repertoire holds about half a million distinct CDR3 sequences, with about a fifth as singletons. The CDR3 length is 13 residues. The germline gives CDR1 MNHEY, CDR2 SVGEGT. V was pared by 2 bases and J by 2 bases, with 7 bases between. A note on this clonotype: Its antigen is unidentified.

The source is a human donor in good health. Some libraries in this study had Jurkat cell RNA spiked in. The rearrangement uses TRBV6-2 or TRBV6-3 and TRBJ2-7; D not resolved. Sequencing was performed on naive CD8+ T cells from blood, with Jurkat cell RNA spiked in. Specified subset: FACS-sorted CD8+CD4-CCR7+CD45RA+ naive T cells. The CDR3 region has the DNA TGTGCCAGCAGTTACAAGGAGACCTACGAGCAGTACTTC. It specifies CASSYKETYEQYF.